These 13 T cell receptor beta chains share one sample of origin, sequenced in a study of shared clonotypes between healthy human individuals. Produced via immunoSEQ multiplex PCR; TCRdb's table is partial and in-frame only. The table has over 850,000 clones, about 84% seen once. The sample consisted of memory CD4+ T cells from PBMCs. Subset described: CD45RA-negative fraction. Source of these receptors: a man aged 18 to 29 in good health. Some clones in this sample may be carry-over from other donors' samples.

On this clone itself: Additional DNA sequences in this sample encode the identical CDR3. The chain recombines TRBV5-1 with TRBJ1-1; D call uncertain. Germline V CDR1 and CDR2: SGHRS, YFSETQ. The CDR3 covers 13 residues. Trimming shortened V by 1 base and J by 5 bases, and 9 bases separated the two germline ends. CDR3 amino acids: CASSLKGDTEAFF. CDR3 bases: TGCGCCAGCAGCTTGAAGGGAGATACTGAAGCTTTCTTT.

V is TRBV27 and J is TRBJ2-6; no definite D call. CDR3 length equals 16 residues. Trimming shortened V by 4 bases and J by 0 bases, and 10 bases separated the two germline ends. The germline gives CDR1 MNHEY, CDR2 SMNVEV (reference sequence). CDR3 loop: CASSSFPSSGANVLTF. CDR3 bases: TGTGCCAGCAGTTCGTTTCCAAGCTCTGGGGCCAACGTCCTGACTTTC.

This sequence joins TRBV7-9 and TRBJ2-7; TRBD1 matches at 8 bases. V lost 4 bases and J lost 0; bases outside the gene matches: 8. Germline loops: CDR1 SEHNR, CDR2 FQNEAQ (reference sequence). This CDR3 comprises 16 residues. The CDR3 DNA follows: TGTGCCAGCAGCTATGGGACAGGATCCCTCTCCTACGAGCAGTACTTC. It is translated as CASSYGTGSLSYEQYF.

This clone was observed a few times. This rearrangement joins TRBV7-2 to TRBJ1-1, with a weak D call TRBD1 (5 bases). The CDR3 contains 13 residues. CDR1 is SGHTA, CDR2 FQGNSA, per germline. V was clipped by 5 bases and J by 7 bases, with 14 bases between them. CDR3 in amino acids: CASSPQGSSEAFF. The CDR3 region has the DNA TGTGCCAGCAGCCCCCAGGGATCCAGTGAAGCTTTCTTT.

The gene calls are TRBV10-2 and TRBJ2-3, with TRBD2 identical over 8 bases. In germline, CDR1 is WSHSY, CDR2 SAAADI. The CDR3 has 15 residues. With 5 bases clipped from V and 1 base from J, the junction kept 5 bases outside the gene matches. The CDR3 protein is CASSPMTSGTDTQYF. The CDR3 bases are TGCGCCAGCAGTCCTATGACTAGCGGCACAGATACGCAGTATTTT.

V and J are TRBV6-6 and TRBJ1-5; D unclear. The germline V gene has CDR1 MNHNY and CDR2 SVGAGI (reference sequence). This CDR3 has 13 amino acids. Trimming took 0 bases from V and 7 from J, leaving 7 bases between them. CDR3 protein: CASSYSPAQPQHF. In nucleotides, the CDR3 is TGTGCCAGCAGTTACTCACCAGCACAGCCCCAGCATTTT.

This clone was seen a handful of times. The V gene is TRBV11-2, the J gene TRBJ2-7; D ambiguous. Trimming cost V 2 bases and J 2 bases, with 4 bases left between them. The length of the CDR3 is 12 residues. CDR1 and CDR2 (germline): SGHAT, FQNNGV. The chain's CDR3 is CASSLNPYEQYF. The CDR3 coding sequence is TGTGCCAGCAGCTTAAACCCCTACGAGCAGTACTTC.

The V call is TRBV5-8, the J call TRBJ2-7, with 8 bases aligning to TRBD1. The CDR3 spans 15 residues. V was pared by 3 bases and J by 3 bases, with 8 bases of the junction left unmatched. The V gene's germline CDR1 is SGHTS and CDR2 YDEGEE. The DNA of the CDR3 is TGTGCCAGCAGCTCCGAACCCGGGACAGGCTACGAGCAGTACTTC. It yields the protein CASSSEPGTGYEQYF.

The V call is TRBV5-8, the J call TRBJ1-4, with 9 bases fitting TRBD1. The V segment lost 5 bases and the J segment 7 bases; nucleotides outside the gene matches: 3. Per germline, CDR1 SGHTS and CDR2 YDEGEE. The CDR3 covers 13 residues. CDR3 residues: CASRGDRAEKLFF. The CDR3 DNA reads TGTGCCAGCAGGGGGGACAGGGCTGAAAAACTGTTTTTT.

The rearrangement links TRBV16 to TRBJ2-7; D ambiguous. From germline, CDR1 is KGHSY and CDR2 FQNENV. The CDR3 has 11 amino acids. Deletions cut 2 bases from V and 8 bases from J, with 7 bases between. The CDR3 bases are TGTGCCAGCAGCCAAGCGCTCAAGCAGTACTTC. It encodes CASSQALKQYF.

In this sample, this clone turned up a few times. In DNA, the CDR3 is TGTGCCAGCTCGAGAAGGGGACCCTACGAGCAGTACTTC. Protein: CASSRRGPYEQYF. The J gene is TRBJ2-7, the V gene TRBV18; D might be TRBD1 or TRBD2, each matching 5 bases. The CDR3 is made up of 13 amino acids. The V end was cut by 6 bases, the J end by 2 bases, with 11 bases between. Germline values: CDR1 KGHSH, CDR2 LQKENI.

The chain is built from TRBV4-3 and TRBJ2-7; D is undetermined. The CDR3 contains 15 residues. With 0 bases removed from V and 4 bases from J, the gap between germline ends came to 13 bases. Germline V gene data show CDR1 as LGHNA and CDR2 as YSLEER. CDR3 amino acids: CASSQEFPPGYEQYF. CDR3 bases: TGCGCCAGCAGCCAAGAGTTTCCTCCCGGGTACGAGCAGTACTTC.

V usage is TRBV5-4 and J usage is TRBJ1-4; maybe TRBD1 (5 bases). Germline-derived CDR1 and CDR2 are SGHNT and YYREEE (reference sequence). V was cut by 2 bases and J by 0 bases, with 8 bases left in between. This CDR3 comprises 15 residues. CDR3 loop: CASSFDRTTNEKLFF. For the CDR3, the DNA is TGTGCCAGCAGCTTTGACAGAACAACTAATGAAAAACTGTTTTTT. Based on the CDR3 plus reference TRBV5-4 and TRBJ1-4, the full variable domain is ETGVTQSPTHLIKTRGQQVTLRCSSQSGHNTVSWYQQALGQGPQFIFQYYREEENGRGNFPPRFSGLQFPNYSSELNVNALELDDSALYLCASSFDRTTNEKLFFGSGTQLSVL.